The 6 T cell receptor beta chains given below trace back to one sample, sequenced in a study of control samples from healthy donors and cancer patients. Repertoires were generated with immunoSEQ multiplex PCR, while TCRdb's copy carries only in-frame clones and drops some. The sample comprises some 140,000 clones, about nine tenths of which are singletons, and just over 7.5% rests with the top ten. The sequenced sample consisted of PBMCs. These receptors were obtained from a man over 45 with head and neck cancer.

V gene TRBV7-3 combines with J gene TRBJ2-3; 7 nucleotides match TRBD2. The CDR3 extends over 15 amino acids. Germline CDR1 is SGHTA and CDR2 is FQGTGA. The J segment lost 3 bases and the V segment lost 5 bases, leaving 8 bases of the junction unmatched. The CDR3 reads CASSGRGPTTDTQYF. In DNA, the CDR3 is TGTGCCAGCAGCGGGAGGGGACCGACGACAGATACGCAGTATTTT. Using reference TRBV7-3 and TRBJ2-3 for the parts outside the CDR3, the full variable domain is GAGVSQTPSNKVTEKGKYVELRCDPISGHTALYWYRQSLGQGPEFLIYFQGTGAADDSGLPNDRFFAVRPEGSVSTLKIQRTERGDSAVYLCASSGRGPTTDTQYFGPGTRLTVL.

The chain is built from TRBV7-9 and TRBJ2-2, with D tentatively TRBD1 (5 bases). The germline gives CDR1 SEHNR, CDR2 FQNEAQ (reference sequence). The V gene lost 5 bases and the J gene lost 2 bases, with 9 bases spanning the gap. The CDR3 totals 14 residues. In DNA, the CDR3 is TGTGCCAGCAGCCCCGACAGTAACACCGGGGAGCTGTTTTTT. Translating gives CASSPDSNTGELFF.

The V call is TRBV7-9, the J call TRBJ2-2; D remains ambiguous. V was cut by 0 bases and J by 0 bases, with 2 bases left in between. The CDR3 is made up of 14 amino acids. In germline, CDR1 is SEHNR, CDR2 FQNEAQ (reference sequence). This chain's CDR3 is CASSLAANTGELFF. As DNA, the CDR3 is TGTGCCAGCAGCTTAGCGGCGAACACCGGGGAGCTGTTTTTT.

This clone is a singleton in its sample. CDR3 residues: CASSFRENTEAFF. In nucleotides, the CDR3 is TGCGCCAGCAGCTTCAGGGAGAACACTGAAGCTTTCTTT. The chain joins TRBV5-1 to TRBJ1-1, with D possibly being TRBD1 (5 bases). Germline V gene lookup returns CDR1 SGHRS and CDR2 YFSETQ. This CDR3 has 13 amino acids. The V end was cut by 2 bases, the J end by 1 base, with 6 bases between.

This sequence joins TRBV5-6 and TRBJ2-5; no reliable D call. Trimming pared 0 bases from V and 5 bases from J, leaving 8 bases between. Germline V gene lookup returns CDR1 SGHDT and CDR2 YYEEEE. This CDR3 spans 13 amino acids. The DNA for the CDR3 is TGTGCCAGCAGCTTGGCCGGGTTGGAGACCCAGTACTTC. It is translated as CASSLAGLETQYF.

The chain recombines TRBV5-1 with TRBJ1-5; 9 bases agree with TRBD1. The V and J ends lost 4 bases and 7 bases, in that order; junction bases with no gene match: 6. The length of the CDR3 is 14 residues. Germline V gene sequence: CDR1 SGHRS, CDR2 YFSETQ. The CDR3 DNA reads as TGCGCCAGCAGCAGGACAGGGGTAGAACAGCCCCAGCATTTT. It codes for CASSRTGVEQPQHF.